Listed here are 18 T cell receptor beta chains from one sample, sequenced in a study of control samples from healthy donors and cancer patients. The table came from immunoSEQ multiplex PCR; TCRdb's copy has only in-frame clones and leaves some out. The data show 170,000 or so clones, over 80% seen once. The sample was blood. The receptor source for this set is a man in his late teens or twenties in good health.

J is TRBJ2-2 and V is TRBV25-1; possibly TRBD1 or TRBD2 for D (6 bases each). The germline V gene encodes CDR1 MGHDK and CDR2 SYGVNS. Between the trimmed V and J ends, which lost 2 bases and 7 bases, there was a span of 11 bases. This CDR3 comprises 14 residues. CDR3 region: CASSEGGRGGELFF. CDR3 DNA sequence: TGTGCCAGCAGTGAAGGGGGGCGGGGCGGGGAGCTGTTTTTT.

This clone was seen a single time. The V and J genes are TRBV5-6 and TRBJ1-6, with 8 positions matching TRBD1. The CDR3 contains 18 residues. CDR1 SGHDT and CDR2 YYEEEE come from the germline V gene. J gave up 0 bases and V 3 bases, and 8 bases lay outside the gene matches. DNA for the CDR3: TGTGCCAGCAGCTGGACAGGGCGCTCAAGCTCCTATAATTCACCCCTCCACTTT. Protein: CASSWTGRSSSYNSPLHF. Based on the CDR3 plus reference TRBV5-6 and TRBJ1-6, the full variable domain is DAGVTQSPTHLIKTRGQQVTLRCSPKSGHDTVSWYQQALGQGPQFIFQYYEEEERQRGNFPDRFSGHQFPNYSSELNVNALLLGDSALYLCASSWTGRSSSYNSPLHFGNGTRLTVT.

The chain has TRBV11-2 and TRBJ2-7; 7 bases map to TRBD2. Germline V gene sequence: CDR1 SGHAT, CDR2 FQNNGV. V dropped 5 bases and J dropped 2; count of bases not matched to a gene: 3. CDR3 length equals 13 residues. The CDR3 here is CASSTAGTYEQYF. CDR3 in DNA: TGTGCCAGCAGCACAGCGGGGACCTACGAGCAGTACTTC.

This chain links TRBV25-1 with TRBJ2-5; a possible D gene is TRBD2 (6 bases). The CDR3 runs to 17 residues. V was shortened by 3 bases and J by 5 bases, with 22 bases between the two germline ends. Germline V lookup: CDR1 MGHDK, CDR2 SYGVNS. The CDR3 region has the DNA TGTGCCAGCAGTGACACCGGGACTCTAGCGAATGAGGAGACCCAGTACTTC. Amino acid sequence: CASSDTGTLANEETQYF.

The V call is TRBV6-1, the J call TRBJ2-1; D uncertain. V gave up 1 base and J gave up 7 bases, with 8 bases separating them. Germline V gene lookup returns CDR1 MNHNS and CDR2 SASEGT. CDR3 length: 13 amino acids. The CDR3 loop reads CASSEGRQNEQFF. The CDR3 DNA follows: TGTGCCAGCAGTGAAGGCAGGCAGAATGAGCAGTTCTTC.

As DNA, the CDR3 is TGTGCCAGTAGTTTGGCGGGACAGAGGGCTGAAGCTTTCTTT. Encoded protein: CASSLAGQRAEAFF. This chain uses TRBV19 with TRBJ1-1, with TRBD1 identical over 7 bases. CDR3 length equals 14 residues. With 5 bases clipped from V and 6 bases from J, the junction kept 9 bases outside the gene matches. Germline V gives CDR1 LNHDA, CDR2 SQIVND (reference sequence).

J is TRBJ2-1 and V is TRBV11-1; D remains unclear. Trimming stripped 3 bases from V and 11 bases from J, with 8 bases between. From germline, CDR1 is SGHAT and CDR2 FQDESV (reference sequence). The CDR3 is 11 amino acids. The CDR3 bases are TGTGCCAGCAGCTTTGGGTCCCAGCAGTTCTTC. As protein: CASSFGSQQFF. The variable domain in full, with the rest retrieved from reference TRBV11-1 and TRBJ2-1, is EAEVAQSPRYKITEKSQAVAFWCDPISGHATLYWYRQILGQGPELLVQFQDESVVDDSQLPKDRFSAERLKGVDSTLKIQPAELGDSAMYLCASSFGSQQFFGPGTRLTVL.

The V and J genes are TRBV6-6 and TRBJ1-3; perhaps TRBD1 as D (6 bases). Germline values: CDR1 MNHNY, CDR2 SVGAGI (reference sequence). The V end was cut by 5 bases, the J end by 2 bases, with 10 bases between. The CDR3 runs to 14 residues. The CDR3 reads CASSPGAAGNTIYF. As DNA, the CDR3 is TGTGCCAGCAGTCCAGGGGCGGCTGGAAACACCATATATTTT.

Here the CDR3 reads CASSPMKGFNEKLFF. In nucleotides, the CDR3 is TGTGCCAGCAGCCCTATGAAGGGGTTTAATGAAAAACTGTTTTTT. The genes are TRBV5-4 and TRBJ1-4, with D tentatively TRBD1 (5 bases). Germline V gene lookup returns CDR1 SGHNT and CDR2 YYREEE (reference sequence). This CDR3 spans 15 amino acids. V lost 4 bases, J lost 4 bases, and 14 bases lay in between.

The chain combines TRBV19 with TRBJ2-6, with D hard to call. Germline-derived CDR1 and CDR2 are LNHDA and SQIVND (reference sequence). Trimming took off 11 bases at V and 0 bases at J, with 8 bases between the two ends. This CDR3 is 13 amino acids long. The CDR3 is CAVRASGANVLTF. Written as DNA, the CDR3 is TGTGCCGTAAGGGCCTCTGGGGCCAACGTCCTGACTTTC.

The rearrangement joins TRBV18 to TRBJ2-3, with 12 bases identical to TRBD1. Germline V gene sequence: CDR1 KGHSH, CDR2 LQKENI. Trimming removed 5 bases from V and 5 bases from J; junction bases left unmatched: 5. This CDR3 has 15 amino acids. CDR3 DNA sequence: TGTGCCAGCTCAACCGGGACAGGGGGCAGAGATACGCAGTATTTT. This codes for CASSTGTGGRDTQYF.

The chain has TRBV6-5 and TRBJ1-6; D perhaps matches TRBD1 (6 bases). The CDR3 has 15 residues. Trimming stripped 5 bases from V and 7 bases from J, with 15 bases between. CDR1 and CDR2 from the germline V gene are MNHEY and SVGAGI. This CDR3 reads CASSRGGLGNSPLHF. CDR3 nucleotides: TGTGCCAGCAGTCGCGGGGGGCTAGGCAATTCACCCCTCCACTTT.

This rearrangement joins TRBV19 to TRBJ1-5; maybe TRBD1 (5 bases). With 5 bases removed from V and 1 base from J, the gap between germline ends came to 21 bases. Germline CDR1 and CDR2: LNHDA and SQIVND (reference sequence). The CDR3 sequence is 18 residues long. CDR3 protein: CASSRTLNIGGSNQPQHF. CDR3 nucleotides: TGTGCCAGTAGTCGGACACTGAACATCGGGGGGAGCAATCAGCCCCAGCATTTT.

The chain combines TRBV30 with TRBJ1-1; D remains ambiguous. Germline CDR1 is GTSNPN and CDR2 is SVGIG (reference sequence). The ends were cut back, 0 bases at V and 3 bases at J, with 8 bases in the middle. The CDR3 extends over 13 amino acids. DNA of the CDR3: TGTGCCTGGAGTGTACGACGGGACACTGAAGCTTTCTTT. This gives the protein CAWSVRRDTEAFF.

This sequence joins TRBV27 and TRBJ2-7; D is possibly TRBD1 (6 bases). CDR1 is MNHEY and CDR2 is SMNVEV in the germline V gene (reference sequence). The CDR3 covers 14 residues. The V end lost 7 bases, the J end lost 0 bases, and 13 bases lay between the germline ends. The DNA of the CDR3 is TGTGCCAGCAAAGACAGGTCGACCTCCTACGAGCAGTACTTC. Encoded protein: CASKDRSTSYEQYF.

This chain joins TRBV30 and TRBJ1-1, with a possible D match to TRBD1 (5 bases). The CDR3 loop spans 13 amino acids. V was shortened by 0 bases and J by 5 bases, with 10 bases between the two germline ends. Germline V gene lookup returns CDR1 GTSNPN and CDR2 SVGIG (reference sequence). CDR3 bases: TGTGCCTGGAGTGTATTCGGGGGGACTGAAGCTTTCTTT. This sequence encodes CAWSVFGGTEAFF. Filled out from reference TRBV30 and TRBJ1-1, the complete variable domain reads SQTIHQWPATLVQPVGSPLSLECTVEGTSNPNLYWYRQAAGRGLQLLFYSVGIGQISSEVPQNLSASRPQDRQFILSSKKLLLSDSGFYLCAWSVFGGTEAFFGQGTRLTVV.

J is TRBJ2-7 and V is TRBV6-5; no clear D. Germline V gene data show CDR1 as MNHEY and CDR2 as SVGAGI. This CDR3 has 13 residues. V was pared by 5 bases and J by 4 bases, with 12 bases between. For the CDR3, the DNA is TGTGCCAGCAGTCGCGGCAGACGATACGAGCAGTACTTC. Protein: CASSRGRRYEQYF.

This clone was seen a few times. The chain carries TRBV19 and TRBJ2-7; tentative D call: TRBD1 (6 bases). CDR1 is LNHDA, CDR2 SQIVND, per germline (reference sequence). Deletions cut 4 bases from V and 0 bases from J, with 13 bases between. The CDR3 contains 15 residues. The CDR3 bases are TGTGCCAGTAGTAGAGCGGACAGCAGCTCCTACGAGCAGTACTTC. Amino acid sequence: CASSRADSSSYEQYF.